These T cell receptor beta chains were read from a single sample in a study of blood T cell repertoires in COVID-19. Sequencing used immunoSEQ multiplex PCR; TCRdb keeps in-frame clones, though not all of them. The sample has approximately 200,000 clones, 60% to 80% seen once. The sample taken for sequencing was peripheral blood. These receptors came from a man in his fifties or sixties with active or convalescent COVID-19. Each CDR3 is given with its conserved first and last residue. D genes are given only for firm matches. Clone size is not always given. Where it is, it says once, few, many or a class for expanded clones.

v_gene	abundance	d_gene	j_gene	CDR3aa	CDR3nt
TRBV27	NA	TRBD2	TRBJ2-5	CASSLYASGRGQGQETQYF	TGTGCCAGCAGTTTATACGCTAGCGGGAGGGGTCAGGGCCAAGAGACCCAGTACTTC
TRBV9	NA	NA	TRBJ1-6	CASSVDSVDSPLHF	TGTGCCAGCAGCGTGGACAGTGTGGATTCACCCCTCCACTTT
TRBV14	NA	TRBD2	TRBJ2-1	CASSPLAGGPNNEQFF	TGTGCCAGCAGCCCGCTAGCGGGAGGCCCCAACAATGAGCAGTTCTTC
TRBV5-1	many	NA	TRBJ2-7	CASNSGGAGYYEQYF	TGCGCCAGCAACTCTGGAGGGGCAGGGTACTACGAGCAGTACTTC
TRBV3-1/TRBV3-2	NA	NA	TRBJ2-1	CASSPLGGQNEQFF	TGTGCCAGCAGCCCTCTCGGGGGGCAAAATGAGCAGTTCTTC
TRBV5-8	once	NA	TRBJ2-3	CATTPLRGTDTQYF	TGTGCCACCACCCCTCTCAGGGGCACAGATACGCAGTATTTT
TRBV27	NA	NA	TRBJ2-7	CASSSWGGSGEQYF	TGTGCCAGCAGTTCCTGGGGGGGCTCGGGGGAGCAGTACTTC
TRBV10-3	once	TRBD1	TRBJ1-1	CAISETGEGAEAFF	TGTGCCATCAGTGAGACAGGGGAAGGGGCTGAAGCTTTCTTT
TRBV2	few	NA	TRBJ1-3	CASSVGGSGGNTIYF	TGTGCCAGCAGTGTTGGAGGGTCGGGAGGAAACACCATATATTTT
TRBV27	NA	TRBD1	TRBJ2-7	CASQGAGEQYF	TGTGCCAGCCAGGGGGCGGGAGAGCAGTACTTC
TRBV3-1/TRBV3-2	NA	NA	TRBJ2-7	CASSQGGISYEQYF	TGTGCCAGCAGCCAGGGCGGGATATCCTACGAGCAGTACTTC
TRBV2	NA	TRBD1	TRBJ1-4	CASSHPLPGQADEKLFF	TGTGCCAGCAGCCACCCCCTACCGGGACAGGCGGATGAAAAACTGTTTTTT
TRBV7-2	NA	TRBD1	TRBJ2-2	CASRLRAPGQFANTGELFF	TGTGCCAGCAGGCTTAGAGCCCCGGGACAGTTCGCGAACACCGGGGAGCTGTTTTTT
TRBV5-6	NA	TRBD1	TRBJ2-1	CASSSGTGAGNEQFF	TGTGCCAGCAGTTCCGGGACAGGGGCGGGCAATGAGCAGTTCTTC
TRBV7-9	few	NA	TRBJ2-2	CASSPQGGQTGELFF	TGTGCCAGCAGCCCCCAGGGGGGACAAACCGGGGAGCTGTTTTTT
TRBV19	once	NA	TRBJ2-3	CASSNSYTDTQYF	TGTGCCAGTAGTAACAGTTACACAGATACGCAGTATTTT
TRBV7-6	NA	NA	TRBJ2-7	CASSPRTRELGYEQYF	TGTGCCAGCAGCCCTAGGACCCGGGAGCTTGGCTACGAGCAGTACTTC
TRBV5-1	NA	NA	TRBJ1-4	CASSSTSKAEKLFF	TGCGCCAGCAGTTCGACTTCTAAGGCTGAAAAACTGTTTTTT
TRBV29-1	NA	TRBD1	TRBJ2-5	CSAWTGGEATQYF	TGCAGCGCCTGGACAGGGGGTGAGGCGACCCAGTACTTC
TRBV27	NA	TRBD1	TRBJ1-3	CASRGGDRAGNTIYF	TGTGCCAGCAGGGGCGGGGACAGGGCTGGAAACACCATATATTTT
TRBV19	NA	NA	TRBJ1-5	CASSISFNQPQHF	TGTGCCAGTAGTATATCCTTCAATCAGCCCCAGCATTTT
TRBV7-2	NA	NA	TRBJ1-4	CASSPRTDEKLFF	TGTGCCAGCAGCCCCCGTACGGATGAAAAACTGTTTTTT
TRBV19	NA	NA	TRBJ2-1	CASSIGSIAVNEQFF	TGTGCCAGTAGTATTGGGAGCATAGCGGTCAATGAGCAGTTCTTC
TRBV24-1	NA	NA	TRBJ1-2	CATWGQADYGYTF	TGTGCCACGTGGGGGCAGGCTGATTATGGCTACACCTTC
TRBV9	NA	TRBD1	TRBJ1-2	CASRDRSGGVYGYTF	TGTGCCAGCAGGGATCGGTCAGGGGGCGTGTATGGCTACACCTTC
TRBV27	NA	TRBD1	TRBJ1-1	CASRRQTGTGVEAFF	TGTGCCAGCAGACGTCAAACCGGGACAGGGGTTGAAGCTTTCTTT
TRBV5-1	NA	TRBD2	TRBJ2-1	CASSFELAFSSYNEQFF	TGCGCCAGCAGCTTCGAACTAGCGTTTAGCTCCTACAATGAGCAGTTCTTC
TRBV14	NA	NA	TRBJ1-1	CASSQPGSTEAFF	TGTGCCAGCAGCCAACCGGGGAGCACTGAAGCTTTCTTT
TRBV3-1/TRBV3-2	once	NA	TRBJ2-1	CASSVTGRWVADLYNEQFF	TGTGCCAGCAGCGTAACTGGCCGCTGGGTAGCAGACCTCTACAATGAGCAGTTCTTC
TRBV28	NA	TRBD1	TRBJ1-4	CASGTQQGAGEKLFF	TGTGCCAGCGGAACTCAACAGGGGGCAGGGGAAAAACTGTTTTTT
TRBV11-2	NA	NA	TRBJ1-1	CASSLAGGFRTEAFF	TGTGCCAGCAGCTTAGCCGGTGGGTTCAGGACTGAAGCTTTCTTT
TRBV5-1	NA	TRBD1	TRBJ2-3	CASSFGQATDTQYF	TGCGCCAGCAGCTTCGGACAGGCAACAGATACGCAGTATTTT
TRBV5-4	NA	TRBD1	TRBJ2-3	CASSRGQGGFTDTQYF	TGTGCCAGCAGCCGCGGACAGGGGGGGTTCACAGATACGCAGTATTTT
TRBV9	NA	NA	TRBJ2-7	CASSVEYGTYEQYF	TGTGCCAGCAGCGTAGAATACGGGACCTACGAGCAGTACTTC
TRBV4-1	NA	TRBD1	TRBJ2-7	CASSKDRTGGLYEQYF	TGCGCCAGCAGCAAAGACCGGACAGGGGGGCTCTACGAGCAGTACTTC